Following are 14 T cell receptor beta chains from one sample sequenced in a study of blood T cell repertoires in COVID-19. Profiled with immunoSEQ multiplex PCR; TCRdb holds only in-frame clones, not every one. The sample records 240,000 or so clones, around 89% being singletons. The sequencing sample was made of PBMCs or T cells enriched from blood (not recorded which). The receptors come from a man between 50 and 59 years old who had been exposed to COVID-19.

The CDR3 spells CASRKQGFGVAFF. DNA for the CDR3: TGTGCCAGCAGGAAACAGGGTTTCGGCGTAGCTTTCTTT. V and J are TRBV12-3 or TRBV12-4 and TRBJ1-1; possibly TRBD1 for D (6 bases). CDR3 size: 13 residues. V was shortened by 6 bases and J by 10 bases, with 18 bases between the two germline ends.

The rearrangement links TRBV7-9 to TRBJ1-4; D unclear. This CDR3 spans 17 amino acids. Trimming left V 1 base short and J 5 bases short, with 17 bases between. Germline V CDR1 and CDR2: SEHNR, FQNEAQ (reference sequence). The CDR3 bases are TGTGCCAGCAGCTTAGGCACCGGTGAGGCATCAAATGAAAAACTGTTTTTT. It is translated as CASSLGTGEASNEKLFF.

The DNA for the CDR3 is TGTGCCAGCAGTTTATGGGCAGGGGGCGCTTATGGCTACACCTTC. This codes for CASSLWAGGAYGYTF. This chain uses TRBV27 with TRBJ1-2; 8 bases fit TRBD1. V lost 1 base and J lost 5; bases outside the gene matches: 6. The germline V gene encodes CDR1 MNHEY and CDR2 SMNVEV (reference sequence). The CDR3 runs 15 residues.

The chain uses TRBV19 and TRBJ1-2; maybe TRBD1 (6 bases). Per germline, CDR1 LNHDA and CDR2 SQIVND (reference sequence). The length of the CDR3 is 14 residues. V lost 7 bases and J 2 bases, leaving 14 bases between the germline ends. CDR3 sequence (DNA): TGTGCCAGTACTCAACAGGGATCGAACTATGGCTACACCTTC. As protein: CASTQQGSNYGYTF. Supplemented by reference TRBV19 and TRBJ1-2, the full variable domain reads DGGITQSPKYLFRKEGQNVTLSCEQNLNHDAMYWYRQDPGQGLRLIYYSQIVNDFQKGDIAEGYSVSREKKESFPLTVTSAQKNPTAFYLCASTQQGSNYGYTFGSGTRLTVV.

The chain couples TRBV10-3 to TRBJ1-2; 8 bases are shared with TRBD1. The CDR3 is 13 residues long. The junction had 4 bases not matched to a gene; V was cut back by 6 bases and J by 4 bases. Germline CDR1 is ENHRY and CDR2 is SYGVKD. In DNA, the CDR3 is TGTGCCATCAGAGCCGACAGGGGCTATGGCTACACCTTC. Amino acid sequence: CAIRADRGYGYTF.

The chain combines TRBV7-2 with TRBJ1-6, with unresolved D. V was pared by 5 bases and J by 10 bases, with 9 bases between. The CDR3 is made up of 12 amino acids. The germline gives CDR1 SGHTA, CDR2 FQGNSA. The CDR3: CASSVMRSPLHF. The DNA of the CDR3 is TGTGCCAGCAGCGTTATGCGATCACCCCTCCACTTT. Using reference TRBV7-2 and TRBJ1-6 for the parts outside the CDR3, the full variable domain is GAGVSQSPSNKVTEKGKDVELRCDPISGHTALYWYRQSLGQGLEFLIYFQGNSAPDKSGLPSDRFSAERTGGSVSTLTIQRTQQEDSAVYLCASSVMRSPLHFGNGTRLTVT.

V is TRBV5-3 and J is TRBJ1-6; D gene uncertain. TRBV5-3 qualifies as an ORF whose function is uncertain. CDR3 length equals 16 residues. V dropped 3 bases and J dropped 0 bases, with 10 bases sitting between them. This CDR3 is CARSSEVGSYNSPLHF. CDR3 DNA: TGTGCCAGAAGCTCGGAGGTGGGCTCCTATAATTCACCCCTCCACTTT.

The gene calls are TRBV15 and TRBJ1-3; D may be TRBD1 (5 bases). CDR3 length: 16 residues. Germline assignment: CDR1 LNHNV and CDR2 YYDKDF (reference sequence). V lost 0 bases and J lost 1, with 10 bases in between. CDR3 sequence: CATSRDRQGSGNTIYF. The CDR3 region has the DNA TGTGCCACCAGCAGAGATCGGCAGGGATCTGGAAACACCATATATTTT. The entire variable domain, with the rest obtained from reference TRBV15 and TRBJ1-3, is as follows: DAMVIQNPRYQVTQFGKPVTLSCSQTLNHNVMYWYQQKSSQAPKLLFHYYDKDFNNEADTPDNFQSRRPNTSFCFLDIRSPGLGDTAMYLCATSRDRQGSGNTIYFGEGSWLTVV.

This clone was detected a few times. This rearrangement joins TRBV9 to TRBJ1-3, with D perhaps matching TRBD1 (5 bases). This CDR3 has 14 amino acids. CDR1 SGDLS and CDR2 YYNGEE come from the germline V gene. V lost 6 bases, J lost 3 bases, and 13 bases lay in between. CDR3 DNA sequence: TGTGCCAGCACCACAGGTCTCCTTGGAAACACCATATATTTT. It translates to CASTTGLLGNTIYF.

The chain is built from TRBV5-1 and TRBJ1-6, with D perhaps TRBD1 (6 bases). Germline CDR1 is SGHRS and CDR2 is YFSETQ. This CDR3 region has 15 residues. Trimming stripped 3 bases from V and 10 bases from J, with 17 bases between. CDR3 DNA: TGCGCCAGCAGCTCCTCGGGACAAACCGGGTCACCCCTCCACTTT. Translating it yields CASSSSGQTGSPLHF.

The chain has TRBV27 and TRBJ2-2; TRBD2 agrees at 7 bases. The CDR3 has 17 residues. Trimming removed 4 bases from V and 7 bases from J; junction bases left unmatched: 15. Germline V CDR1 and CDR2: MNHEY, SMNVEV (reference sequence). The CDR3 spells CASSSTSPSWFVGELFF. The CDR3 DNA follows: TGTGCCAGCAGTTCGACTAGCCCCTCCTGGTTCGTCGGGGAGCTGTTTTTT.

V is TRBV7-9 and J is TRBJ2-5; 8 bases map to TRBD1. Germline V CDR1 and CDR2: SEHNR, FQNEAQ (reference sequence). This CDR3 contains 18 residues. The J segment lost 3 bases and the V segment lost 3 bases, leaving 15 bases of the junction unmatched. As DNA, the CDR3 is TGTGCCAGCAGCTTGACCGGGACAGGTCTCCGACTAAAAGAGACCCAGTACTTC. This encodes CASSLTGTGLRLKETQYF.

The chain recombines TRBV4-1 with TRBJ2-7, with TRBD1 identical over 7 bases. Germline V gene lookup returns CDR1 MGHRA and CDR2 YSYEKL. The ends lost 3 bases at V and 2 bases at J; junction bases unmatched: 7. This CDR3 has 15 residues. CDR3: CASSHAHRGPYEQYF. For the CDR3, the DNA is TGCGCCAGCAGCCATGCACACAGGGGACCCTACGAGCAGTACTTC.

The V and J genes are TRBV28 and TRBJ1-6, with 9 bases that match TRBD1. This CDR3 spans 14 amino acids. Germline V CDR1 and CDR2: MDHEN, SYDVKM. Losses at the gene ends were 4 bases for V and 10 bases for J; bases not matched to a gene: 5. CDR3 protein: CASSSGTGNSPLHF. CDR3 bases: TGTGCCAGCAGTTCCGGGACAGGGAACTCACCCCTCCACTTT.